What follows are 5 T cell receptor beta chains derived from one specimen sequenced in a study of CXCR3-negative and CXCR3-positive naive CD8 T cells. Libraries of TRB cDNA were made by 5' RACE and carried UMIs. After re-calling the 5' RACE reads, TCRdb lists one entry per CDR3 protein, DNA absent. This sample's table reports about 110,000 distinct CDR3 sequences. General observations from the study: A higher hydrophobicity marked the TRB CDR3s of CXCR3-positive naive cells versus CXCR3-negative naive cells.

For these receptors, no antigen is known. Sample: naive CXCR3+ CD8+ T cells from blood. Described subset: CD45RO-CCR7+CD27+CD95- naive CD8+ T cells expressing CXCR3 (TNR3+). The receptors shown here come from a human donor in good health. Some clones in this sample may be carry-over from other donors' samples.

This chain links TRBV4-1 with TRBJ1-2. The CDR3 sequence is 14 residues long. Per germline, CDR1 MGHRA and CDR2 YSYEKL. This CDR3 reads CASSQRHPNYGYTF.

The chain recombines TRBV12-3 or TRBV12-4 with TRBJ2-1; TCRdb gives TRBD2 as the D gene, but with no DNA this cannot be confirmed. The CDR3 covers 17 residues. CDR3 sequence reads: CASSLPLLAGANNEQFF.

The J gene is TRBJ1-2, the V gene TRBV18. This CDR3 region has 14 residues. Germline V gene lookup returns CDR1 KGHSH and CDR2 LQKENI. Here the CDR3 reads CASSPPGLAYGYTF.

V usage is TRBV18 and J usage is TRBJ2-1; TCRdb proposes TRBD1, but this gene call is untestable without DNA. Germline V CDR1 and CDR2: KGHSH, LQKENI. The CDR3 length is 15 residues. The CDR3 loop reads CASSPPTGGYNEQFF. Combining the CDR3 with reference TRBV18 and TRBJ2-1 gives the whole variable domain NAGVMQNPRHLVRRRGQEARLRCSPMKGHSHVYWYRQLPEEGLKFMVYLQKENIIDESGMPKERFSAEFPKEGPSILRIQQVVRGDSAAYFCASSPPTGGYNEQFFGPGTRLTVL.

The chain couples TRBV6-5 to TRBJ2-1; TCRdb reports TRBD2, a call that lacks DNA to check it against. CDR1 is MNHEY and CDR2 is SVGAGI in the germline V gene. The CDR3 totals 16 residues. The CDR3 loop is CASSGPGGALFNEQFF.